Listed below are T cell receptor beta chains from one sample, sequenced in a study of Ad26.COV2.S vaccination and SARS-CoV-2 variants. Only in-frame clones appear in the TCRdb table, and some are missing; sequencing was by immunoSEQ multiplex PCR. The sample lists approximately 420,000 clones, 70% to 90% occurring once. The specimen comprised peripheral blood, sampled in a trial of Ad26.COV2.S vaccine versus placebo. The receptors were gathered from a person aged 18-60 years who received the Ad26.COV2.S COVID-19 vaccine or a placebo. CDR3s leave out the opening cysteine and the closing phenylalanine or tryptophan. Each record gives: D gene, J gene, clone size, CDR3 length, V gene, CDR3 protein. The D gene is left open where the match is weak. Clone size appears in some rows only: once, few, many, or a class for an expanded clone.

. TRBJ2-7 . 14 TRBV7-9 ASSLVIQGSSYEQY
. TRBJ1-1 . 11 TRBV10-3 AILAGSNTEAF
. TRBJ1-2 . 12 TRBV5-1 ASSGSGGTYGYT
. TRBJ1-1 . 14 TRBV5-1 ASRIMVPTANTEAF
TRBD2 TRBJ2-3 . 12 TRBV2 ASSGSGGADTQY
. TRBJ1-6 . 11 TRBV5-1 ASRDSDNSPLH
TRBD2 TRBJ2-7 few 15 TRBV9 ASSASKAAGGLYEQY
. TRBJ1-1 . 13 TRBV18 ASSPQGNSNTEAF
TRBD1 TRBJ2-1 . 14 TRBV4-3 ASSQRTGGIRNEQF
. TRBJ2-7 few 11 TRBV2 ASSDQFTYEQY
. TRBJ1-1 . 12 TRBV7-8 ASSFTARNTEAF
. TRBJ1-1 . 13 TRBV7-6 ASSLAEAGWTEAF
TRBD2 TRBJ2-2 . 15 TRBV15 ATSREASGGPFGELF